This T cell receptor (beta chain) originates from a study of blood T cell repertoires in COVID-19. Across the study: COVID-19 samples, acute and convalescent, were from the United States, Italy and Spain.

Clones were sequenced by immunoSEQ multiplex PCR, and TCRdb holds only the in-frame ones, with some missing. The sample records 40,000 to 55,000 clones, over 85% being singletons. J gave up 8 bases and V 4 bases, and 9 bases lay outside the gene matches. This CDR3 is 14 amino acids long. The germline V gene has CDR1 SGHRS and CDR2 YFSETQ. The receptor was isolated from a woman older than 75 with acute or convalescent COVID-19. The V call is TRBV5-1, the J call TRBJ1-2; 9 bases are shared with TRBD1. The sequenced material came from peripheral blood. The CDR3 protein is CASSPGQGPFGYTF. The DNA for the CDR3 is TGCGCCAGCAGCCCGGGACAGGGACCCTTCGGCTACACCTTC.